A single sample gave rise to the 2 T cell receptor beta chains below, sequenced in a study of OX40 agonist ivuxolimab in advanced cancers. The assay was immunoSEQ multiplex PCR, and TCRdb's table has in-frame clones only and misses some. The sample contains approximately 64,000 clones, about 83% of which appear only once. The sample was CD4+ or CD8+ T cells sorted from blood, taken in a trial of the OX40 agonist ivuxolimab. The receptors were gathered from an adult with an advanced solid tumor such as melanoma, head and neck, liver or kidney cancer.

V usage is TRBV6-6 and J usage is TRBJ2-5; TRBD1 matches at 9 bases. V lost 1 base and J lost 1; bases outside the gene matches: 4. Germline CDR1 reads MNHNY; CDR2 reads SVGAGI (reference sequence). The CDR3 sequence is 16 residues long. This CDR3 is CASSYWGQGFQETQYF. Here the CDR3 DNA reads TGTGCCAGCAGTTACTGGGGACAGGGATTCCAAGAGACCCAGTACTTC.

The chain recombines TRBV6-5 with TRBJ1-6; D possibly corresponds to TRBD1 (5 bases). The CDR3 spans 13 residues. V shed 6 bases and J shed 8 bases, with 11 bases lying between them. The V gene's germline CDR1 is MNHEY and CDR2 SVGAGI. DNA for the CDR3: TGTGCCAGCAGCCGTTCGGGGGATTCACCCCTCCACTTT. Translated: CASSRSGDSPLHF.